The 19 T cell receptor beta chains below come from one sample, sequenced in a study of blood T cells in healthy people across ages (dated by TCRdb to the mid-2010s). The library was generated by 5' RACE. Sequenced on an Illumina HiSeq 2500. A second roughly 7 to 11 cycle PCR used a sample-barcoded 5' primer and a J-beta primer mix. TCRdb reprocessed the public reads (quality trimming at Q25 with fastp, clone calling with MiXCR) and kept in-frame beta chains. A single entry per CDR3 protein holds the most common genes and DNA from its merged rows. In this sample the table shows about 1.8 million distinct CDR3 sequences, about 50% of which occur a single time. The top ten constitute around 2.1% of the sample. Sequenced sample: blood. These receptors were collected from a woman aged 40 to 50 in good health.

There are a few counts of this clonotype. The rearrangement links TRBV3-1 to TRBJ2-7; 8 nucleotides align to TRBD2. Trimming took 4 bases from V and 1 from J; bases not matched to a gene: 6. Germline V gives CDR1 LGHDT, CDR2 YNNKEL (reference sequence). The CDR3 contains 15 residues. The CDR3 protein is CASSRKGTRSYEQYF. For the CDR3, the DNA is TGTGCCAGCAGCCGCAAGGGGACTAGATCCTACGAGCAGTACTTC.

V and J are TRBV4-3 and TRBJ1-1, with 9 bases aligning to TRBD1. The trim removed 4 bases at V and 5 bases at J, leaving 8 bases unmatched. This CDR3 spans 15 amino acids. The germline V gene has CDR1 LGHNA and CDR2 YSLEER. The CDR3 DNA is TGCGCCAGCAGCCGAAAGACAGGGGGGAAGACTGAAGCTTTCTTT. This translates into CASSRKTGGKTEAFF.

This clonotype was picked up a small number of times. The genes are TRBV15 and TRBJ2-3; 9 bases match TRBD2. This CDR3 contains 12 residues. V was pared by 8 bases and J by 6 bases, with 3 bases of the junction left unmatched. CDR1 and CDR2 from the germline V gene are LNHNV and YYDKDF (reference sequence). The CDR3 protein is CATQRGADTQYF. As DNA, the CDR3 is TGTGCCACCCAGCGGGGGGCGGATACGCAGTATTTT.

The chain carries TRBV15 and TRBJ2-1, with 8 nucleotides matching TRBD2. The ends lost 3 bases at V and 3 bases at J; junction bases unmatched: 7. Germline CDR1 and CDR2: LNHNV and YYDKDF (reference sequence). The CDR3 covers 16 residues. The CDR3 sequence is CATSRGRGVFYNEQFF. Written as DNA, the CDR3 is TGTGCCACCAGCAGGGGGCGGGGGGTATTCTACAATGAGCAGTTCTTC. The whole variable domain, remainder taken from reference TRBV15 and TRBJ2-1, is DAMVIQNPRYQVTQFGKPVTLSCSQTLNHNVMYWYQQKSSQAPKLLFHYYDKDFNNEADTPDNFQSRRPNTSFCFLDIRSPGLGDTAMYLCATSRGRGVFYNEQFFGPGTRLTVL.

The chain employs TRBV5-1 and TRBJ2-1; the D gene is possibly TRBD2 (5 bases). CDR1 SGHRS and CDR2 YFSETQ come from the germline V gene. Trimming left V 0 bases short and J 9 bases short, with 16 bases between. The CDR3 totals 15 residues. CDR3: CASSLEGVSVGEQFF. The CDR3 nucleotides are TGCGCCAGCAGCTTGGAAGGTGTTAGCGTCGGTGAGCAGTTCTTC.

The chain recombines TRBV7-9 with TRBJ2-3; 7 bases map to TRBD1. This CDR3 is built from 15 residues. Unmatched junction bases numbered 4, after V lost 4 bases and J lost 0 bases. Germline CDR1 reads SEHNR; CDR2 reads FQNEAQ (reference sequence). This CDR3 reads CASSSEQGSTDTQYF. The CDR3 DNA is TGTGCCAGCAGCTCTGAACAGGGGAGCACAGATACGCAGTATTTT.

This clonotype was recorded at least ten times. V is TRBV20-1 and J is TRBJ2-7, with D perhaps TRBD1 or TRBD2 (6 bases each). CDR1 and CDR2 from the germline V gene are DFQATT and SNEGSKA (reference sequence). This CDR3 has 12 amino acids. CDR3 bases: TGCAGCGCCGGGGGCCCTTCCTACGAGCAGTACTTC. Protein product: CSAGGPSYEQYF.

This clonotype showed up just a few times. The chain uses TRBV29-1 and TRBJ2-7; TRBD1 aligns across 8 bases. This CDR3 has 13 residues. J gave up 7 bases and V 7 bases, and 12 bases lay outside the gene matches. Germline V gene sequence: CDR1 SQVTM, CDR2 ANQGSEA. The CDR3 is CSARPQGAGEQYF. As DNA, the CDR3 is TGCAGCGCCAGACCTCAGGGGGCGGGGGAGCAGTACTTC.

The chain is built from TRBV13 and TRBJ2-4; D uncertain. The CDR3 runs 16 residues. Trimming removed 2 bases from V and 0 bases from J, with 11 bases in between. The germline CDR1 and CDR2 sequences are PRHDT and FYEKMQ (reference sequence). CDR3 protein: CASSLRQTLAKNIQYF. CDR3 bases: TGTGCCAGCAGCTTACGGCAGACACTAGCCAAAAACATTCAGTACTTC.

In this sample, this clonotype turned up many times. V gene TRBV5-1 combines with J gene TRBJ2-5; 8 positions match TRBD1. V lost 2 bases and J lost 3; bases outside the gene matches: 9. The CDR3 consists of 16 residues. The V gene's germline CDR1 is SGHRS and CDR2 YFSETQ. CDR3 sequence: CASSFSGTGREETQYF. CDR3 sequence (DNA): TGCGCCAGCAGCTTCTCCGGGACAGGCCGGGAAGAGACCCAGTACTTC.

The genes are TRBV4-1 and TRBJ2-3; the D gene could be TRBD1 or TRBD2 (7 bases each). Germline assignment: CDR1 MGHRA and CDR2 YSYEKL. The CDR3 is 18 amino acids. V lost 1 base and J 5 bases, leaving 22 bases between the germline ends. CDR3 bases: TGCGCCAGCAGCCAAGTTCGAGGGGTGCAGGGGGGGGGAGATACGCAGTATTTT. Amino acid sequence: CASSQVRGVQGGGDTQYF.

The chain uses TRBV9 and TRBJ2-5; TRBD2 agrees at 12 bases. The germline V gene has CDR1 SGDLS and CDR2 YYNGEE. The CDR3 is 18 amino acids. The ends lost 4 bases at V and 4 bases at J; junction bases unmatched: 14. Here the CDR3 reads CASSPRLTSGGQRETQYF. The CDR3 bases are TGTGCCAGCAGCCCACGCCTGACTAGCGGGGGCCAACGAGAGACCCAGTACTTC.

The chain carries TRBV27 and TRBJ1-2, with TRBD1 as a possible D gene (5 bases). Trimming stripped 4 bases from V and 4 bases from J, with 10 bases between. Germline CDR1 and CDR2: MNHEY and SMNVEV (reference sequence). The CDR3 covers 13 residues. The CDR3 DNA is TGTGCCAGCAGTTCGCCAGGGTCCTATGGCTACACCTTC. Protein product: CASSSPGSYGYTF.

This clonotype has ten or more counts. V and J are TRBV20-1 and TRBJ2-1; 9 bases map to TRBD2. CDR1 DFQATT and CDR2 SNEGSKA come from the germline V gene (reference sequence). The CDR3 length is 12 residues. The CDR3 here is CSNTPSGKSQFF. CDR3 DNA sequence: TGCAGCAATACCCCTAGCGGGAAGAGTCAGTTCTTC.

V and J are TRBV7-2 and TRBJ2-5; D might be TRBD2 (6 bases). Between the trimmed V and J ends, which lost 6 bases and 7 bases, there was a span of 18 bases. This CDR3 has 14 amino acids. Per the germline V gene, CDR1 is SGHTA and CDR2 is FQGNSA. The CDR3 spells CASRGLGNGGTQYF. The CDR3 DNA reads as TGTGCCAGCAGGGGACTGGGGAACGGCGGGACCCAGTACTTC.

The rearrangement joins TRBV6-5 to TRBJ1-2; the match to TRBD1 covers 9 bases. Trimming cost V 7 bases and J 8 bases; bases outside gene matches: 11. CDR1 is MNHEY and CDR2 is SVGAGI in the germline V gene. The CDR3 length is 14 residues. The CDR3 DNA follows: TGTGCCAGCAATAGACAGGGGGGAGGACCAGGCTACACCTTC. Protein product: CASNRQGGGPGYTF.

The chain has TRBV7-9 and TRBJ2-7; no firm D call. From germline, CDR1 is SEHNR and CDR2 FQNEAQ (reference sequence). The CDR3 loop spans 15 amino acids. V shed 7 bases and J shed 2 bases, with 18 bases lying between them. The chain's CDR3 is CASTPRSSLTYEQYF. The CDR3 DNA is TGTGCCAGCACCCCAAGGAGTTCTCTTACCTACGAGCAGTACTTC.

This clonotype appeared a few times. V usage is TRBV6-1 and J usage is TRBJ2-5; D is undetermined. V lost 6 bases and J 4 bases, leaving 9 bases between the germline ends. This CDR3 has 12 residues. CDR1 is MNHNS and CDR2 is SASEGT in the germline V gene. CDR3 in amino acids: CASRPPRETQYF. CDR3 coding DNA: TGTGCCAGCAGGCCCCCTAGAGAGACCCAGTACTTC.

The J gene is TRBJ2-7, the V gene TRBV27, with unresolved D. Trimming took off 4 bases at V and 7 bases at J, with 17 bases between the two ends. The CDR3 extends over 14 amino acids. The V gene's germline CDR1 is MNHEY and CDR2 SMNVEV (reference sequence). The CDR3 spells CASSCGPSQGEQYF. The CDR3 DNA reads TGTGCCAGCAGTTGCGGTCCTTCCCAAGGGGAGCAGTACTTC.